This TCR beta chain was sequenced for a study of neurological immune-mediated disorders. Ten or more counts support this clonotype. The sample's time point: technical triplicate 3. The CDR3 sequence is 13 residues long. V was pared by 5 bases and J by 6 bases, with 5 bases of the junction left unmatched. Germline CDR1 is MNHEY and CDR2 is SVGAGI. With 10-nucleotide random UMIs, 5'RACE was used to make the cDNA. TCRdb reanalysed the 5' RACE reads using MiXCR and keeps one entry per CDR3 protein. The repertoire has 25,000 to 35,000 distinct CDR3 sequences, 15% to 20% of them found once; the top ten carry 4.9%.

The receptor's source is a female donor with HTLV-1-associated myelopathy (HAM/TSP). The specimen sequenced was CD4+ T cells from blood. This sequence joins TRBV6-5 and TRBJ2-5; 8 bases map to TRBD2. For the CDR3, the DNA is TGTGCCAGCAGTAGGGGACTAGGGCAGACCCAGTACTTC. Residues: CASSRGLGQTQYF.